One and the same sample provided the 30 T cell receptor beta chains below, sequenced in a study of blood T cell repertoires in COVID-19. Sequencing used immunoSEQ multiplex PCR; TCRdb keeps in-frame clones, though not all of them. The table shows about 39,000 clones, with approximately 89% occurring only once. Sequencing was performed on peripheral blood. These receptor sequences come from a man in his 60s with acute or convalescent COVID-19.

The rearrangement joins TRBV9 to TRBJ2-7; 11 nucleotides align to TRBD2. The CDR3 runs 14 residues. Germline trimming cut 0 bases from V and 4 bases from J; bases unmatched to any gene: 0. Germline V gene data show CDR1 as SGDLS and CDR2 as YYNGEE. The CDR3 nucleotides are TGTGCCAGCAGCGTAGGACTAGCGGGGTACGAGCAGTACTTC. Translated: CASSVGLAGYEQYF.

This chain joins TRBV18 and TRBJ1-5; D remains ambiguous. Germline-derived CDR1 and CDR2 are KGHSH and LQKENI. The CDR3 contains 16 residues. V was shortened by 1 base and J by 4 bases, with 14 bases between the two germline ends. CDR3 coding DNA: TGTGCCAGCTCACCACGGCAGGACTTTGAAAATCAGCCCCAGCATTTT. It translates to CASSPRQDFENQPQHF. Full variable domain (remainder filled in from reference TRBV18 and TRBJ1-5): NAGVMQNPRHLVRRRGQEARLRCSPMKGHSHVYWYRQLPEEGLKFMVYLQKENIIDESGMPKERFSAEFPKEGPSILRIQQVVRGDSAAYFCASSPRQDFENQPQHFGDGTRLSIL.

The rearrangement joins TRBV28 to TRBJ2-7; D is ambiguous. Deletions cut 5 bases from V and 3 bases from J, with 14 bases between. Germline V CDR1 and CDR2: MDHEN, SYDVKM. This CDR3 has 14 residues. The CDR3 bases are TGTGCCAGCAGTATCAGCCTACAGAGCTACGAGCAGTACTTC. Its protein is CASSISLQSYEQYF.

A single count supports this clone. The J gene is TRBJ2-7, the V gene TRBV30; D unclear. Germline V CDR1 and CDR2: GTSNPN, SVGIG (reference sequence). There are 12 residues in the CDR3. V dropped 4 bases and J dropped 0 bases, with 7 bases sitting between them. This CDR3 reads CAWKRSSYEQYF. The CDR3 DNA follows: TGTGCCTGGAAACGGAGCTCCTACGAGCAGTACTTC.

This rearrangement joins TRBV2 to TRBJ2-5, with D maybe TRBD1 (6 bases). V lost 4 bases, J lost 4 bases, and 10 bases lay in between. The germline gives CDR1 SNHLY, CDR2 FYNNEI. The CDR3 loop spans 13 amino acids. The CDR3 nucleotides are TGTGCCAGCAGTGGGACAGTCGGAGAGACCCAGTACTTC. Translation gives CASSGTVGETQYF. The entire variable domain, with the rest obtained from reference TRBV2 and TRBJ2-5, is as follows: EPEVTQTPSHQVTQMGQEVILRCVPISNHLYFYWYRQILGQKVEFLVSFYNNEISEKSEIFDDQFSVERPDGSNFTLKIRSTKLEDSAMYFCASSGTVGETQYFGPGTRLLVL.

This clone was detected only a few times. The rearrangement uses TRBV5-1 and TRBJ2-7; perhaps TRBD2 as D (6 bases). Trimming shortened V by 4 bases and J by 2 bases, and 13 bases separated the two germline ends. The CDR3 spans 14 residues. Germline-derived CDR1 and CDR2 are SGHRS and YFSETQ. The CDR3 coding sequence is TGCGCCAGCAGCGGGGGACTCCGTACCTACGAGCAGTACTTC. As protein: CASSGGLRTYEQYF.

V is TRBV14 and J is TRBJ2-1, with D tentatively TRBD1 (6 bases). The germline V gene has CDR1 SGHDN and CDR2 FVKESK. V shed 9 bases and J shed 1 base, with 16 bases lying between them. The CDR3 sequence is 15 residues long. CDR3 loop: CASGGRELSYNEQFF. The CDR3 nucleotides read TGTGCCAGTGGGGGCCGGGAACTGTCCTACAATGAGCAGTTCTTC.

J is TRBJ2-1 and V is TRBV6-6, with TRBD2 matching over 9 bases. V shed 7 bases and J 6 bases; nucleotides not matched to a gene: 7. Germline CDR1 and CDR2: MNHNY and SVGAGI (reference sequence). The CDR3 is 14 residues long. CDR3 in DNA: TGTGCCAGCATTGGTCTAGCGGGACCCAATGAGCAGTTCTTC. Protein: CASIGLAGPNEQFF.

The rearrangement joins TRBV29-1 to TRBJ2-7; 7 bases map to TRBD1. This CDR3 region has 12 residues. Germline V gene data show CDR1 as SQVTM and CDR2 as ANQGSEA. With 7 bases clipped from V and 1 base from J, the junction kept 4 bases outside the gene matches. CDR3 nucleotides: TGCAGCGCCAGACAGGGATCCTACGAGCAGTACTTC. The encoded protein is CSARQGSYEQYF.

The chain combines TRBV2 with TRBJ2-7, with D maybe TRBD1 (6 bases). From germline, CDR1 is SNHLY and CDR2 FYNNEI. This CDR3 has 14 amino acids. Trimming left V 5 bases short and J 4 bases short, with 15 bases between. The CDR3 spells CASSLQGTQYEQYF. The DNA for the CDR3 is TGTGCCAGCAGTCTTCAGGGGACCCAGTACGAGCAGTACTTC. The full variable domain, rest sourced from reference TRBV2 and TRBJ2-7, is EPEVTQTPSHQVTQMGQEVILRCVPISNHLYFYWYRQILGQKVEFLVSFYNNEISEKSEIFDDQFSVERPDGSNFTLKIRSTKLEDSAMYFCASSLQGTQYEQYFGPGTRLTVT.

The chain carries TRBV9 and TRBJ2-1; 7 nucleotides line up with TRBD1. The V gene end was trimmed by 3 bases and the J gene end by 5 bases; junction bases not matched to a gene: 2. The CDR3 loop spans 13 amino acids. The germline gives CDR1 SGDLS, CDR2 YYNGEE. Written as DNA, the CDR3 is TGTGCCAGCAGCGGACAGGGTGACAATGAGCAGTTCTTC. This encodes CASSGQGDNEQFF.

The chain is built from TRBV25-1 and TRBJ2-1, with D unclear. The V and J ends lost 7 bases and 6 bases respectively, with 7 bases between them. The CDR3 loop spans 11 amino acids. From germline, CDR1 is MGHDK and CDR2 SYGVNS. CDR3 sequence reads: CASTLLNEQFF. The CDR3 nucleotides are TGTGCCAGCACCCTACTCAATGAGCAGTTCTTC.

The chain uses TRBV28 and TRBJ1-5; D is perhaps TRBD1 (5 bases). Trimming took 5 bases from V and 3 from J, leaving 17 bases between them. The CDR3 is 16 residues long. CDR1 MDHEN and CDR2 SYDVKM come from the germline V gene. The CDR3 nucleotides read TGTGCCAGCAGTCCCGCCGGGCGGGGGTCCAATCAGCCCCAGCATTTT. Its translation is CASSPAGRGSNQPQHF.

This clone was detected only a few times. The chain carries TRBV5-1 and TRBJ1-5; TRBD1 aligns across 9 bases. The CDR3 spans 14 residues. CDR1 and CDR2 from the germline V gene are SGHRS and YFSETQ. V gave up 1 base and J gave up 6 bases; unmatched junction bases: 2. Here the CDR3 reads CASSLTGQGQPQHF. In nucleotides, the CDR3 is TGCGCCAGCAGCTTGACGGGACAGGGTCAGCCCCAGCATTTT.

Only a few counts were recorded for this clone. The J gene is TRBJ1-2, the V gene TRBV5-1; weak D call: TRBD1 (6 bases). This CDR3 spans 14 amino acids. Trimming removed 4 bases at V and 4 bases at J, with 14 bases between. Germline V gene data show CDR1 as SGHRS and CDR2 as YFSETQ. This chain's CDR3 is CASSVEQGLYGYTF. The CDR3 DNA reads TGCGCCAGCAGCGTTGAACAGGGCCTCTATGGCTACACCTTC.

This clone was seen just once. The chain carries TRBV7-3 and TRBJ1-5; no clear D gene. V lost 2 bases to trimming and J lost 8 bases, with 10 bases between them. Germline CDR1 and CDR2: SGHTA and FQGTGA. The CDR3 covers 13 residues. CDR3: CASSLGPHEPQHF. The DNA for the CDR3 is TGTGCCAGCAGCTTAGGGCCCCACGAGCCCCAGCATTTT. The full variable domain, completed using reference TRBV7-3 and TRBJ1-5, is GAGVSQTPSNKVTEKGKYVELRCDPISGHTALYWYRQSLGQGPEFLIYFQGTGAADDSGLPNDRFFAVRPEGSVSTLKIQRTERGDSAVYLCASSLGPHEPQHFGDGTRLSIL.

V usage is TRBV2 and J usage is TRBJ1-2, with D hard to call. This CDR3 spans 13 amino acids. V dropped 7 bases and J dropped 7 bases, with 16 bases sitting between them. Germline CDR1 SNHLY, CDR2 FYNNEI. This CDR3 reads CASNAGASAGYTF. The CDR3 DNA sequence: TGTGCCAGCAACGCGGGAGCTTCGGCTGGCTACACCTTC.

V is TRBV6-5 and J is TRBJ2-5, with a tentative D call TRBD2 (5 bases). CDR3 size: 12 residues. The germline V gene has CDR1 MNHEY and CDR2 SVGAGI. Trimming cost V 7 bases and J 3 bases, with 9 bases left between them. CDR3 amino acids: CASNYGEETQYF. For the CDR3, the DNA is TGTGCCAGCAACTACGGGGAAGAGACCCAGTACTTC.

This clone was seen a single time. This chain links TRBV5-1 with TRBJ1-2, with TRBD1 matching 9 bases. The CDR3 is 15 amino acids. The V segment lost 3 bases and the J segment 3 bases; nucleotides outside the gene matches: 6. CDR1 and CDR2 from the germline V gene are SGHRS and YFSETQ. CDR3 protein: CASSSSGQGDYGYTF. The CDR3, as DNA: TGCGCCAGCAGCTCCTCGGGACAGGGTGACTATGGCTACACCTTC.

This sequence joins TRBV19 and TRBJ2-3; 7 bases are a match to TRBD2. V trimming: 0 bases; J trimming: 4 bases; junction bases outside the gene matches: 7. The CDR3 has 16 residues. Germline assignment: CDR1 LNHDA and CDR2 SQIVND (reference sequence). CDR3 DNA: TGTGCCAGTAGTATAGAGCGAATAAGCGGGGCAGATACGCAGTATTTT. Protein: CASSIERISGADTQYF.

This clone has just one count. The rearrangement links TRBV5-1 to TRBJ1-1; 8 bases align to TRBD1. Germline loops: CDR1 SGHRS, CDR2 YFSETQ. The CDR3 is 15 residues long. Trimming removed 1 base from V and 2 bases from J; junction bases left unmatched: 4. The CDR3 DNA reads as TGCGCCAGCAGCTTGAGGACAGGGCCTAACACTGAAGCTTTCTTT. It specifies CASSLRTGPNTEAFF.

This rearrangement joins TRBV6-5 to TRBJ2-2, with TRBD1 as a possible D gene (6 bases). From germline, CDR1 is MNHEY and CDR2 SVGAGI. The CDR3 totals 16 residues. V gave up 3 bases and J gave up 0 bases, with 11 bases separating them. The chain's CDR3 is CASSYSTGTNTGELFF. For the CDR3, the DNA is TGTGCCAGCAGTTATTCCACAGGGACGAACACCGGGGAGCTGTTTTTT.

The CDR3, as DNA: TGTGCCATCAGCACGGGACAGGGGGTTCGACGGGAGCAGTACTTC. The encoded protein is CAISTGQGVRREQYF. J is TRBJ2-7 and V is TRBV10-3, with 11 bases identical to TRBD1. In germline, CDR1 is ENHRY, CDR2 SYGVKD. Trimming removed 6 bases from V and 7 bases from J; junction bases left unmatched: 11. The CDR3 runs 15 residues.

The J gene is TRBJ2-7, the V gene TRBV18, with TRBD1 matching 10 bases. The V segment lost 3 bases and the J segment 7 bases; nucleotides outside the gene matches: 3. Looked up from germline, CDR1 is KGHSH and CDR2 is LQKENI. There are 13 residues in the CDR3. DNA of the CDR3: TGTGCCAGCTCACCTGACAGGGGGCAGGAGCAGTACTTC. This sequence encodes CASSPDRGQEQYF.

J is TRBJ2-4 and V is TRBV19; 8 bases line up with TRBD2. CDR3 length: 17 amino acids. The germline V gene encodes CDR1 LNHDA and CDR2 SQIVND (reference sequence). J lost 7 bases, V lost 4 bases, and 15 bases had no gene match. For the CDR3, the DNA is TGTGCCAGTAGTACCGAGCGGGAGCAGGGAATACCGAACATTCAGTACTTC. Amino acids: CASSTEREQGIPNIQYF.

The chain has TRBV7-6 and TRBJ2-6, with D possibly being TRBD1 (6 bases). Trimming removed 3 bases from V and 0 bases from J, with 15 bases in between. Germline lookup yields CDR1 SGHVS and CDR2 FNYEAQ. The CDR3 covers 18 residues. This chain's CDR3 is CASSLVGRQDSGANVLTF. In DNA form, the CDR3 reads TGTGCCAGCAGCTTGGTTGGGAGACAGGACTCTGGGGCCAACGTCCTGACTTTC.

The genes are TRBV5-6 and TRBJ2-3; D may be TRBD2 (5 bases). The ends were cut back, 0 bases at V and 0 bases at J, with 8 bases in the middle. This CDR3 region has 15 residues. Germline V gives CDR1 SGHDT, CDR2 YYEEEE. CDR3 region: CASSLGWTSTDTQYF. The CDR3 coding sequence is TGTGCCAGCAGCTTGGGTTGGACTAGCACAGATACGCAGTATTTT.

This clone is a singleton in its sample. V usage is TRBV5-1 and J usage is TRBJ1-4; 7 bases fit TRBD1. V lost 5 bases to trimming and J lost 7 bases; unmatched junction nucleotides: 11. Germline loops: CDR1 SGHRS, CDR2 YFSETQ. CDR3 length: 15 residues. The CDR3 DNA reads as TGCGCCAGCAGACCGGGACGACAGGGAGGTGAAAAACTGTTTTTT. Translated, it gives CASRPGRQGGEKLFF.

The chain recombines TRBV4-2 with TRBJ2-4; 8 bases are shared with TRBD2. J gave up 9 bases and V 1 base, and 11 bases lay outside the gene matches. This CDR3 has 16 amino acids. The germline CDR1 and CDR2 sequences are LGHNA and YNFKEQ. CDR3 nucleotides: TGTGCCAGCAGCCAAGGGGCTAGCGGGCCTGTGGGCATTCAGTACTTC. This sequence encodes CASSQGASGPVGIQYF.

The genes are TRBV20-1 and TRBJ1-2; 7 nucleotides align to TRBD1. The ends lost 6 bases at V and 4 bases at J; junction bases unmatched: 2. The V gene's germline CDR1 is DFQATT and CDR2 SNEGSKA (reference sequence). The CDR3 loop spans 11 amino acids. CDR3 region: CSARQGYGYTF. In DNA, the CDR3 is TGCAGTGCGCGACAGGGCTATGGCTACACCTTC.